This paragraph reports one T cell receptor beta chain. The target antigen is unknown. The CDR3 loop spans 14 amino acids. Germline V gene data show CDR1 as MNHEY and CDR2 as SMNVEV (reference sequence). V lost 0 bases and J lost 6, with 11 bases in between. This record belongs to a study of OX40 agonist ivuxolimab in advanced cancers. Study in general: With a range of roughly 20 to 79, age averaged roughly 60 years, and 65% to 85% were male. Broader study findings: Mean expanded clone counts were higher in CD8+ than CD4+ T cells. At 0.1 to 3.0 mg/kg and by week 6, CD4+ and CD8+ T cells in the blood had expanded clonally. Expanded peripheral T cells had an undetermined antigen specificity.

Method: immunoSEQ multiplex PCR; TCRdb's copy keeps in-frame clones and lacks some. The sample includes about 48,000 clones, 90% to 95% seen only once; the top ten take 4.9%. The sample in question was CD4+ or CD8+ T cells sorted from blood, obtained in a trial of the OX40 agonist ivuxolimab. The chain carries TRBV27 and TRBJ1-2; no reliable D call. This clonotype was obtained from an adult with an advanced solid tumor such as melanoma, head and neck, liver or kidney cancer. CDR3 DNA sequence: TGTGCCAGCAGTTTATCGAAAACAGCGAATGGCTACACCTTC. Encoded protein: CASSLSKTANGYTF.